This T cell receptor beta chain was sequenced during a study of early T cells in non-severe SARS-CoV-2 infection. Unique molecular identifier tags were affixed to discrete cDNA molecules. TCRdb redid the calling of the 5' RACE reads with MiXCR, one entry per CDR3 protein. The data contain 60,000 to 70,000 distinct CDR3 sequences, about 4.9% of them singletons. This clonotype was recorded at least ten times. The germline V gene has CDR1 DFQATT and CDR2 SNEGSKA (reference sequence). V was pared by 3 bases and J by 4 bases, with 15 bases between. CDR3 length: 15 amino acids. Sequenced input: whole blood. J is TRBJ2-2 and V is TRBV20-1; D might be TRBD1 (7 bases). This receptor was obtained from an adult who was a healthcare worker with PCR-confirmed SARS-CoV-2 infection or an uninfected control (not recorded which). Here the CDR3 DNA reads TGCAGTGCTAGGTCGACAGGGAGGAGCACCGGGGAGCTGTTTTTT. Amino acid sequence: CSARSTGRSTGELFF.